Following are 3 T cell receptor beta chains from one sample sequenced in a study of T-cell reconstitution after alpha-beta-depleted transplantation in children. A TCRbeta library incorporating unique molecular identifiers was prepared. TCRdb recomputed calls from the PCR reads with MiXCR, one row per CDR3 protein. The data show about 220,000 distinct CDR3 sequences, approximately 17% seen once. Specimen: PBMCs, mostly from graft donor cells, collected 360 days after TCRalphabeta/CD19-depleted stem cell transplant. The origin of the receptors is a male patient aged 2-10 years who had a stem cell transplant for acute lymphoblastic leukemia, so the T cells may come from the graft donor.

The rearrangement uses TRBV7-2 and TRBJ1-4, with 7 nucleotides matching TRBD1. This CDR3 is built from 14 residues. The germline gives CDR1 SGHTA, CDR2 FQGNSA. With V trimmed by 5 bases and J by 5 bases, 5 bases remained unmatched. The CDR3 bases are TGTGCCAGCAGCCGGGACAGCCTAAATGAAAAACTGTTTTTT. Encoded protein: CASSRDSLNEKLFF.

The V and J genes are TRBV7-6 and TRBJ2-2, with D perhaps given as TRBD1 or TRBD2 (5 bases each). V was pared by 5 bases and J by 1 base, with 11 bases between. Looked up from germline, CDR1 is SGHVS and CDR2 is FNYEAQ. The CDR3 covers 15 residues. This chain's CDR3 is CASSLGTMNTGELFF. CDR3 DNA sequence: TGTGCCAGCAGCCTAGGGACGATGAACACCGGGGAGCTGTTTTTT.

V usage is TRBV7-2 and J usage is TRBJ2-3, with D possibly TRBD2 on 6 matching bases. This CDR3 region has 15 residues. In germline, CDR1 is SGHTA, CDR2 FQGNSA. Trimming left V 1 base short and J 0 bases short, with 8 bases between. CDR3 protein: CASSLDGTSTDTQYF. CDR3 bases: TGTGCCAGCAGCTTAGACGGGACTAGCACAGATACGCAGTATTTT.